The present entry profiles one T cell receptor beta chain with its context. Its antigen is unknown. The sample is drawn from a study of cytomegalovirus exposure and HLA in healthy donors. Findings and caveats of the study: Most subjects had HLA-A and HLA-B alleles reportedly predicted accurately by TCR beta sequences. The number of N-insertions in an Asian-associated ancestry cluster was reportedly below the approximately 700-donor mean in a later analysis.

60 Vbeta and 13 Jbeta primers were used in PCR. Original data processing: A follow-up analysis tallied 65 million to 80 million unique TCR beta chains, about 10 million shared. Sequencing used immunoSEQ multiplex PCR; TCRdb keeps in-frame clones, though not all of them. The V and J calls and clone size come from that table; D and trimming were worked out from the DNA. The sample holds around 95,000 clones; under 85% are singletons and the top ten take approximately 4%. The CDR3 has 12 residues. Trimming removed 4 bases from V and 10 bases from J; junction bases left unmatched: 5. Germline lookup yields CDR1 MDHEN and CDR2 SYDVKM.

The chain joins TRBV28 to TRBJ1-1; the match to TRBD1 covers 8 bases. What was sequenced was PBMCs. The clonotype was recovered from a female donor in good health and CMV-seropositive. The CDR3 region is CASSSSDRAAFF. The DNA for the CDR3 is TGTGCCAGCAGTTCCTCGGACAGGGCAGCTTTCTTT. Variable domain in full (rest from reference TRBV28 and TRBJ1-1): DVKVTQSSRYLVKRTGEKVFLECVQDMDHENMFWYRQDPGLGLRLIYFSYDVKMKEKGDIPEGYSVSREKKERFSLILESASTNQTSMYLCASSSSDRAAFFGQGTRLTVV.